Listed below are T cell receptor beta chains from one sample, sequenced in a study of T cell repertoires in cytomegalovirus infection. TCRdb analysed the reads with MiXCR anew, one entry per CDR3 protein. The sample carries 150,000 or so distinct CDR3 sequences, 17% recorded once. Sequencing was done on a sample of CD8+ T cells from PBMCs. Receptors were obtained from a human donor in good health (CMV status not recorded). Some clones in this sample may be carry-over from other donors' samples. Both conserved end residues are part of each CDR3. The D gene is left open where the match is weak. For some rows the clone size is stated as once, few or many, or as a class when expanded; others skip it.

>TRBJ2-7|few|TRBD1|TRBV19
TGTGCCAGTAGCGCGGGGACAGGGAGCTCCTACGAGCAGTACTTC
CASSAGTGSSYEQYF
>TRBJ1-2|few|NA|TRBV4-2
TGTGCCAGCAGCCAAGCCGAGGGTCAGGAGAACTATGGCTACACCTTC
CASSQAEGQENYGYTF
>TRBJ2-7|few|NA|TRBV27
TGTGCCAGCAAGAGTGGGGACGACCTCTACGAGCAGTACTTC
CASKSGDDLYEQYF
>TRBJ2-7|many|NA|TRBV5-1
TGTGCCAGCAGTTACGGGTCCTACGAGCAGTACTTC
CASSYGSYEQYF
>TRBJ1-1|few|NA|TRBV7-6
TGTGCCAGCAGCTTAACAGGGAAGCCCACTGAAGCTTTCTTT
CASSLTGKPTEAFF
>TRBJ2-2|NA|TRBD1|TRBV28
TGTGCCAGCAGTGACCGGGACAGGGCCAACACCGGGGAGCTGTTTTTT
CASSDRDRANTGELFF
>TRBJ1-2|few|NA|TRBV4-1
TGCGCCAGCAGCCAAGTGGCGTGGAGAGGCTACACCTTC
CASSQVAWRGYTF
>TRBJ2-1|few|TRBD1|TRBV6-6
TGTGCCAGCAGTCGGCAGGGGGCCCACAATGAGCAGTTCTTC
CASSRQGAHNEQFF
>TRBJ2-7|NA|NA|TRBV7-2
TGTGCCAGCAGCTTAGTGGACTCCGTCTACGAGCAGTACTTC
CASSLVDSVYEQYF
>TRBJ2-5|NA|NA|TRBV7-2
TGTGCCAGCAGCTTGGGGGATTGGAAGACCCAGTACTTC
CASSLGDWKTQYF
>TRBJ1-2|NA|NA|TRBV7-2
TGTGCCAGCAGCTTAGCGAGTAAGGTCGGCTACACCTTC
CASSLASKVGYTF
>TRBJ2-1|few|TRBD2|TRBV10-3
TGTGCCATCAGTGAACGGGGGGTCTCCTACAATGAGCAGTTCTTC
CAISERGVSYNEQFF
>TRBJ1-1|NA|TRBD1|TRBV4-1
TGCGCCAGCAGCCCACCGCAGGGGGGGACTGAAGCTTTCTTT
CASSPPQGGTEAFF
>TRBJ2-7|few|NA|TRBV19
TGTGCCAGTAGTATAGGCCAGGGCACCTACGAGCAGTACTTC
CASSIGQGTYEQYF
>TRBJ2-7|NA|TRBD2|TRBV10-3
TGTGCCATCAGACTAGCGGGGGGTACCTACGAGCGGTACTTC
CAIRLAGGTYERYF
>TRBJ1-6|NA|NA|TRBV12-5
TGTGCTAGTGGTTTGGTACACCAGCTTATTGATTCACCCCTCCACTTT
CASGLVHQLIDSPLHF
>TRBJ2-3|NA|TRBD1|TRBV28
TGTGCCAGCAGTGGCATTGGGACAGGGGAAGATACGCAGTATTTT
CASSGIGTGEDTQYF
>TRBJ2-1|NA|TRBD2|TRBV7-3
TGTGCCAGCAGCTTAAGACTAGCGGGAAGCAATGAGCAGTTCTTC
CASSLRLAGSNEQFF